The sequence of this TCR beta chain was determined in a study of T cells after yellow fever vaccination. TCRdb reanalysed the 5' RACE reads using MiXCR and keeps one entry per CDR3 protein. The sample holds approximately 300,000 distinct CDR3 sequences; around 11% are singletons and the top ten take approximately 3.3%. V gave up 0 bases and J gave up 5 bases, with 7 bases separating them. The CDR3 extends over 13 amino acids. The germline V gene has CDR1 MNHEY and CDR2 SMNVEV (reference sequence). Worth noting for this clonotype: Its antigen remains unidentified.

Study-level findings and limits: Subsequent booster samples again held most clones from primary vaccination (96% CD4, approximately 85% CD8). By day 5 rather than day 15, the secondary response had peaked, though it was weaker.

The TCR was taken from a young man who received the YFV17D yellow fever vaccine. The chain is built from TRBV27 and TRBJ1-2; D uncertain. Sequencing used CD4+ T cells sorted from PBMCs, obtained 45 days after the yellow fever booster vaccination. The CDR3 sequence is CASSLSYSYGYTF. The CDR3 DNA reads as TGTGCCAGCAGTTTATCGTACTCGTATGGCTACACCTTC.